The rows below give T cell receptor beta chains drawn from one sample of a study of response to subunit inactivated influenza vaccine. TCRdb analysed the RT-PCR reads with MiXCR anew, one entry per CDR3 protein. The sample has over 300,000 distinct CDR3 sequences, 21% seen once; the top ten hold around 9.6%. Material: PBMCs from blood, obtained 21 months after vaccination. The receptors here all came from a man aged 50 to 69 who received an inactivated influenza vaccine. Each CDR3 is given with its conserved first and last residue. Fields, in order: clone size, J gene, V gene, D gene, CDR3 DNA, CDR3 protein. D genes are given only for firm matches. Clone size appears in some rows only: once, few, many, or a class for an expanded clone.

>many|TRBJ1-1|TRBV28|TRBD1
TGTGCCAGCAGTAACGTCCGGGACAGGGGGCCCACTGAAGCTTTCTTT
CASSNVRDRGPTEAFF
>few|TRBJ1-6|TRBV19|-
TGTGCCAGTAGTACGCATAATTCACCCCTCCACTTT
CASSTHNSPLHF
>-|TRBJ2-7|TRBV6-1|TRBD1
TGTGCCAGCACCTCATTTAGGACAGGGGCTTACGAGCAGTACTTC
CASTSFRTGAYEQYF
>-|TRBJ1-1|TRBV9|-
TGTGCCAGCAGCGTAGGGTCAGTGAACACTGAAGCTTTCTTT
CASSVGSVNTEAFF
>-|TRBJ2-2|TRBV29-1|TRBD1
TGCAGCGCCGACAGGGGGGGAACCGGGGAGCTGTTTTTT
CSADRGGTGELFF
>-|TRBJ2-1|TRBV25-1|-
TGTGCCAGCAGTGACGGGACACTGACCCACAATGAGCAGTTCTTC
CASSDGTLTHNEQFF
>-|TRBJ1-2|TRBV15|-
TGTGCCACCAGCAGAGCGGGTAACTATGGCTACACCTTC
CATSRAGNYGYTF
>many|TRBJ2-1|TRBV28|-
TGTGCCAGCGGACAGATACCCTACAATGAGCAGTTCTTC
CASGQIPYNEQFF
>-|TRBJ2-7|TRBV14|-
TGTGCCAGCAGCCAAGCCCCACAGGACCCGGGCCCCTTCGAGCAGTACTTC
CASSQAPQDPGPFEQYF
>few|TRBJ2-5|TRBV9|-
TGTGCCAGCAGCGTAGCGGGTAGGGATGAGACCCAGTACTTC
CASSVAGRDETQYF
>many|TRBJ1-1|TRBV18|-
TGTGCCAGCTCCCCACCGAGGGTTGCTGAAGCTTTCTTT
CASSPPRVAEAFF